The 30 T cell receptor beta chains below come from one sample, sequenced in a study of blood T cell repertoires in COVID-19. Some clones are missing from TCRdb's copy, which holds only in-frame ones; the method was immunoSEQ multiplex PCR. The table includes about 150,000 clones, roughly nine tenths detected once. The sequenced material came from peripheral blood. All receptors come from a human donor in a cohort sampled during active COVID-19.

The chain joins TRBV5-1 to TRBJ2-7; 9 bases agree with TRBD1. This CDR3 has 17 residues. The V gene end was trimmed by 3 bases and the J gene end by 0 bases; junction bases not matched to a gene: 10. CDR1 SGHRS and CDR2 YFSETQ come from the germline V gene. The CDR3 is CASSWTGTGRSSYEQYF. DNA for the CDR3: TGCGCCAGCAGCTGGACCGGGACAGGGCGGAGCTCCTACGAGCAGTACTTC.

CDR3 DNA sequence: TGTGCCACCAGCGGACAGGGGTCGAGGAACACTGAAGCTTTCTTT. This encodes CATSGQGSRNTEAFF. The chain has TRBV15 and TRBJ1-1; 9 positions agree with TRBD1. The V gene end was trimmed by 5 bases and the J gene end by 1 base; junction bases not matched to a gene: 5. Looked up from germline, CDR1 is LNHNV and CDR2 is YYDKDF (reference sequence). The CDR3 extends over 15 amino acids.

This clone was seen a single time. The chain recombines TRBV29-1 with TRBJ1-2, with 8 bases aligning to TRBD1. Germline values: CDR1 SQVTM, CDR2 ANQGSEA. Losses at the gene ends were 4 bases for V and 2 bases for J; bases not matched to a gene: 6. This CDR3 region has 14 residues. Here the CDR3 DNA reads TGCAGCGTTGTACCAGGGGGCCTGAACTATGGCTACACCTTC. Translating gives CSVVPGGLNYGYTF.

This chain uses TRBV5-5 with TRBJ1-5; possible D gene TRBD1, 5 bases. The length of the CDR3 is 15 residues. V lost 2 bases and J 6 bases, leaving 15 bases between the germline ends. CDR1 SGHKS and CDR2 YYEKEE come from the germline V gene (reference sequence). The CDR3 region has the DNA TGTGCCAGCAGCTTAACCCAGGGTTGGGGTCAGCCCCAGCATTTT. Residues: CASSLTQGWGQPQHF.

Written as DNA, the CDR3 is TGTGCCATCAGTGAGGAGCGGGGGGGTTACGAGCAGTACTTC. Translated, it gives CAISEERGGYEQYF. This chain connects TRBV10-3 to TRBJ2-7; 10 nucleotides line up with TRBD2. The CDR3 is 14 amino acids. V lost 2 bases, J lost 4 bases, and 2 bases stayed unmatched. The V gene's germline CDR1 is ENHRY and CDR2 SYGVKD.

V gene TRBV5-1 combines with J gene TRBJ1-6; 9 bases are shared with TRBD1. V trimming: 2 bases; J trimming: 7 bases; junction bases outside the gene matches: 4. Germline CDR1 and CDR2: SGHRS and YFSETQ. The CDR3 covers 15 residues. The CDR3 loop reads CASSLQGAGNSPLHF. In nucleotides, the CDR3 is TGCGCCAGCAGCTTACAGGGGGCTGGGAATTCACCCCTCCACTTT.

This chain joins TRBV29-1 and TRBJ1-2, with a possible D match to TRBD1 (5 bases). Germline loops: CDR1 SQVTM, CDR2 ANQGSEA. V shed 3 bases and J shed 3 bases, with 17 bases lying between them. The CDR3 extends over 15 amino acids. DNA for the CDR3: TGCAGCGTTGAGGGGAACCGACGGGGGGACTATGGCTACACCTTC. Translating it yields CSVEGNRRGDYGYTF.

V gene TRBV9 combines with J gene TRBJ2-3, with 9 bases aligning to TRBD2. Germline V gene lookup returns CDR1 SGDLS and CDR2 YYNGEE. V lost 0 bases and J lost 1; bases outside the gene matches: 3. This CDR3 has 16 residues. The CDR3, as DNA: TGTGCCAGCAGCGTAGATTTAGCGGGGGGCACAGATACGCAGTATTTT. This translates into CASSVDLAGGTDTQYF.

This rearrangement joins TRBV19 to TRBJ1-6; D remains unclear. The V gene lost 0 bases and the J gene lost 4 bases, with 10 bases spanning the gap. The CDR3 spans 16 residues. Germline CDR1 is LNHDA and CDR2 is SQIVND (reference sequence). In DNA, the CDR3 is TGTGCCAGTAGTATAGATGGTCGGAGATATAATTCACCCCTCCACTTT. Its protein is CASSIDGRRYNSPLHF.

This clone was observed once. The chain couples TRBV7-2 to TRBJ1-1, with 9 bases aligning to TRBD1. The ends lost 2 bases at V and 3 bases at J; junction bases unmatched: 4. The CDR3 consists of 15 residues. Per germline, CDR1 SGHTA and CDR2 FQGNSA. The CDR3 DNA reads as TGTGCCAGCAGCTTATCGGGACAGGGACACACTGAAGCTTTCTTT. It translates to CASSLSGQGHTEAFF.

This chain uses TRBV9 with TRBJ2-7; 8 bases map to TRBD2. The CDR3 sequence is 14 residues long. Per the germline V gene, CDR1 is SGDLS and CDR2 is YYNGEE. V lost 3 bases to trimming and J lost 6 bases; unmatched junction nucleotides: 8. The CDR3 DNA reads as TGTGCCAGCAGCGCCGCCGGGACTAGAACCGAGCAGTACTTC. Translation gives CASSAAGTRTEQYF.

In nucleotides, the CDR3 is TGTGCCAGCAGCCGTTCCAACGTCCTGACTTTC. This translates into CASSRSNVLTF. V usage is TRBV7-9 and J usage is TRBJ2-6; D is uncertain. Between the trimmed V and J ends, which lost 5 bases and 8 bases, there was a span of 4 bases. The CDR3 has 11 amino acids. Germline loops: CDR1 SEHNR, CDR2 FQNEAQ (reference sequence).

This clone was found once. CDR3 in amino acids: CASSTTANTGELFF. The CDR3, as DNA: TGTGCCAGTAGTACGACAGCGAACACCGGGGAGCTGTTTTTT. V is TRBV19 and J is TRBJ2-2, with a weak D call TRBD1 (5 bases). V gave up 4 bases and J gave up 0 bases, with 6 bases separating them. CDR1 and CDR2 from the germline V gene are LNHDA and SQIVND (reference sequence). The CDR3 loop spans 14 amino acids. Full variable domain (outside the CDR3, taken from reference TRBV19 and TRBJ2-2): DGGITQSPKYLFRKEGQNVTLSCEQNLNHDAMYWYRQDPGQGLRLIYYSQIVNDFQKGDIAEGYSVSREKKESFPLTVTSAQKNPTAFYLCASSTTANTGELFFGEGSRLTVL.

J is TRBJ2-5 and V is TRBV30; TRBD2 matches 12 bases. V lost 3 bases and J lost 4; bases outside the gene matches: 9. From germline, CDR1 is GTSNPN and CDR2 SVGIG (reference sequence). The CDR3 spans 16 residues. CDR3 coding DNA: TGTGCCTGGAGCCCAACTAGCGGGGGGCCTCGAGAGACCCAGTACTTC. It is translated as CAWSPTSGGPRETQYF.

The rearrangement joins TRBV5-1 to TRBJ1-6; no firm D call. This CDR3 is 16 amino acids long. The V gene's germline CDR1 is SGHRS and CDR2 YFSETQ. Trimming cost V 4 bases and J 4 bases, with 15 bases left between them. CDR3 sequence reads: CASSLGNYRYNSPLHF. CDR3 nucleotide sequence: TGCGCCAGCAGCCTCGGAAACTATAGATATAATTCACCCCTCCACTTT.

Here the CDR3 DNA reads TGCGCCAGCAGCCAAGATGAGGCTTTGGACTATGGCTACACCTTC. Its translation: CASSQDEALDYGYTF. The chain has TRBV4-3 and TRBJ1-2; no definite D call. The CDR3 runs to 15 residues. Germline V gene data show CDR1 as LGHNA and CDR2 as YSLEER. V was clipped by 0 bases and J by 3 bases, with 11 bases between them.

This chain uses TRBV2 with TRBJ1-6, with D maybe TRBD1 (6 bases). V was clipped by 3 bases and J by 5 bases, with 11 bases between them. Germline values: CDR1 SNHLY, CDR2 FYNNEI. This CDR3 contains 15 residues. DNA of the CDR3: TGTGCCAGCAGTGAGGTGACAGGCGATAATTCACCCCTCCACTTT. Translated, it gives CASSEVTGDNSPLHF.

This chain joins TRBV5-4 and TRBJ2-5; weak D call: TRBD2 (6 bases). From germline, CDR1 is SGHNT and CDR2 YYREEE (reference sequence). CDR3 length: 15 amino acids. V was pared by 4 bases and J by 4 bases, with 17 bases between. The CDR3 reads CASSEGRRDGETQYF. CDR3 DNA: TGTGCCAGCAGCGAGGGACGGAGGGACGGAGAGACCCAGTACTTC.

The chain has TRBV7-2 and TRBJ1-4, with a tentative D call TRBD1 (6 bases). There are 14 residues in the CDR3. Trimming removed 8 bases at V and 2 bases at J, with 12 bases between. Germline loops: CDR1 SGHTA, CDR2 FQGNSA. The CDR3, as DNA: TGTGCCAGCGGCACAGGGTTTACTAATGAAAAACTGTTTTTT. It specifies CASGTGFTNEKLFF.

The V and J genes are TRBV3-1 (or the pseudogene TRBV3-2) and TRBJ1-1; 7 nucleotides align to TRBD1. In germline, CDR1 is LGHDT, CDR2 YNNKEL (reference sequence). Trimming took 4 bases from V and 6 from J; bases not matched to a gene: 5. This CDR3 has 13 amino acids. The CDR3 DNA reads as TGTGCCAGCAGCCCCCAGGGGGGTCCTGAAGCTTTCTTT. Its protein product is CASSPQGGPEAFF.

V gene TRBV29-1 combines with J gene TRBJ1-1; tentative D call: TRBD1 (6 bases). Germline-derived CDR1 and CDR2 are SQVTM and ANQGSEA. The CDR3 length is 13 residues. The V and J ends lost 7 bases and 0 bases respectively, with 12 bases between them. CDR3 residues: CSAGRGMNTEAFF. In DNA form, the CDR3 reads TGCAGCGCTGGGAGGGGGATGAACACTGAAGCTTTCTTT.

V and J are TRBV18 and TRBJ2-3; weak D call: TRBD2 (6 bases). This CDR3 contains 14 residues. Germline V CDR1 and CDR2: KGHSH, LQKENI. With 6 bases removed from V and 3 bases from J, the gap between germline ends came to 13 bases. CDR3 residues: CASSTAGTTDTQYF. CDR3 DNA: TGTGCCAGCTCCACAGCGGGCACTACAGATACGCAGTATTTT.

The chain uses TRBV7-9 and TRBJ2-7, with D unclear. Germline V gene lookup returns CDR1 SEHNR and CDR2 FQNEAQ (reference sequence). Trimming pared 1 base from V and 4 bases from J, leaving 8 bases between. CDR3 size: 13 residues. DNA of the CDR3: TGTGCCAGCAGCTTAGATCACGGTTACGAGCAGTACTTC. This translates into CASSLDHGYEQYF.

On this clone: The junction departs from germline at one end; a sequencing error may be responsible. The chain joins TRBV7-7 to TRBJ2-2; 9 positions match TRBD2. The germline V gene encodes CDR1 SSHAT and CDR2 FNYEAQ (reference sequence). This CDR3 is built from 14 residues. The CDR3 loop is CASSLAGAGGELFF. Here the CDR3 DNA reads TGTGCTAGCAGCTTAGCGGGGGCTGGCGGGGAGCTGTTTTTT.

This clone appeared a single time. The chain uses TRBV19 and TRBJ1-2, with D maybe TRBD1 (5 bases). Trimming removed 3 bases at V and 4 bases at J, with 12 bases between. CDR1 is LNHDA, CDR2 SQIVND, per germline (reference sequence). CDR3 length equals 14 residues. Written as DNA, the CDR3 is TGTGCCAGTAGTATTGGCAGGGACTCCTATGGCTACACCTTC. This codes for CASSIGRDSYGYTF.

The V call is TRBV9, the J call TRBJ2-1, with 9 bases lining up with TRBD2. Per the germline V gene, CDR1 is SGDLS and CDR2 is YYNGEE. This CDR3 region has 14 residues. J was trimmed by 7 bases and V by 0 bases; bases with no gene match: 2. The CDR3 bases are TGTGCCAGCAGCGTAGGCGGGGGGGTAAATGAGCAGTTCTTC. The encoded protein is CASSVGGGVNEQFF.

V and J are TRBV6-6 and TRBJ2-7; 8 bases fit TRBD2. This CDR3 has 21 amino acids. V lost 5 bases and J lost 2; bases outside the gene matches: 26. Per germline, CDR1 MNHNY and CDR2 SVGAGI (reference sequence). In DNA, the CDR3 is TGTGCCAGCAGTCTAGCTAGGGTGAGGTCTTCGAGTGCGGGGGGCACCTACGAGCAGTACTTC. This sequence encodes CASSLARVRSSSAGGTYEQYF.

V is TRBV11-3 and J is TRBJ2-1, with 9 bases fitting TRBD1. The CDR3 covers 16 residues. J gave up 7 bases and V 3 bases, and 10 bases lay outside the gene matches. From germline, CDR1 is SGHNT and CDR2 YENEEA. CDR3 coding DNA: TGTGCCAGCAGCTTCGAGGGGACAGGGACACGGAATGAGCAGTTCTTC. Translating gives CASSFEGTGTRNEQFF.

The CDR3 bases are TGTGCCAGCAGCTTGACGCGGACAGGGCCCACCGGGGAGCTGTTTTTT. Translated, it gives CASSLTRTGPTGELFF. The chain combines TRBV5-5 with TRBJ2-2; 8 bases line up with TRBD1. V lost 1 base to trimming and J lost 4 bases; unmatched junction nucleotides: 6. The CDR3 consists of 16 residues. CDR1 is SGHKS, CDR2 YYEKEE, per germline (reference sequence).

The rearrangement joins TRBV5-1 to TRBJ2-2; maybe TRBD1 (5 bases). The CDR3 extends over 15 amino acids. CDR1 SGHRS and CDR2 YFSETQ come from the germline V gene. V was trimmed by 4 bases and J by 0 bases, leaving 10 bases between them. CDR3 region: CASSPRQTNTGELFF. The CDR3 nucleotides are TGCGCCAGCAGCCCTCGACAGACGAACACCGGGGAGCTGTTTTTT.